This record looks at one TCR beta chain sequence and its context. Germline CDR1 is SQVTM and CDR2 is ANQGSEA. The CDR3 is 15 amino acids. V gave up 0 bases and J gave up 4 bases; unmatched junction bases: 6. The data derive from a study of technical replicates of blood from a few donors. This table comes from immunoSEQ multiplex PCR, and its TCRdb copy is limited to in-frame clones, with some not included. This table has tens of thousands of clones, 90% to 95% appearing once. This receptor was obtained from a human donor in good health. The rearrangement joins TRBV29-1 to TRBJ1-5; 7 bases match TRBD1. The sample was T cells isolated from PBMCs. The CDR3 here is CSVEDVKGANQPQHF. As DNA, the CDR3 is TGCAGCGTTGAAGATGTAAAGGGGGCTAATCAGCCCCAGCATTTT. The whole variable domain, filled in from reference TRBV29-1 and TRBJ1-5, reads SAVISQKPSRDICQRGTSLTIQCQVDSQVTMMFWYRQQPGQSLTLIATANQGSEATYESGFVIDKFPISRPNLTFSTLTVSNMSPEDSSIYLCSVEDVKGANQPQHFGDGTRLSIL.